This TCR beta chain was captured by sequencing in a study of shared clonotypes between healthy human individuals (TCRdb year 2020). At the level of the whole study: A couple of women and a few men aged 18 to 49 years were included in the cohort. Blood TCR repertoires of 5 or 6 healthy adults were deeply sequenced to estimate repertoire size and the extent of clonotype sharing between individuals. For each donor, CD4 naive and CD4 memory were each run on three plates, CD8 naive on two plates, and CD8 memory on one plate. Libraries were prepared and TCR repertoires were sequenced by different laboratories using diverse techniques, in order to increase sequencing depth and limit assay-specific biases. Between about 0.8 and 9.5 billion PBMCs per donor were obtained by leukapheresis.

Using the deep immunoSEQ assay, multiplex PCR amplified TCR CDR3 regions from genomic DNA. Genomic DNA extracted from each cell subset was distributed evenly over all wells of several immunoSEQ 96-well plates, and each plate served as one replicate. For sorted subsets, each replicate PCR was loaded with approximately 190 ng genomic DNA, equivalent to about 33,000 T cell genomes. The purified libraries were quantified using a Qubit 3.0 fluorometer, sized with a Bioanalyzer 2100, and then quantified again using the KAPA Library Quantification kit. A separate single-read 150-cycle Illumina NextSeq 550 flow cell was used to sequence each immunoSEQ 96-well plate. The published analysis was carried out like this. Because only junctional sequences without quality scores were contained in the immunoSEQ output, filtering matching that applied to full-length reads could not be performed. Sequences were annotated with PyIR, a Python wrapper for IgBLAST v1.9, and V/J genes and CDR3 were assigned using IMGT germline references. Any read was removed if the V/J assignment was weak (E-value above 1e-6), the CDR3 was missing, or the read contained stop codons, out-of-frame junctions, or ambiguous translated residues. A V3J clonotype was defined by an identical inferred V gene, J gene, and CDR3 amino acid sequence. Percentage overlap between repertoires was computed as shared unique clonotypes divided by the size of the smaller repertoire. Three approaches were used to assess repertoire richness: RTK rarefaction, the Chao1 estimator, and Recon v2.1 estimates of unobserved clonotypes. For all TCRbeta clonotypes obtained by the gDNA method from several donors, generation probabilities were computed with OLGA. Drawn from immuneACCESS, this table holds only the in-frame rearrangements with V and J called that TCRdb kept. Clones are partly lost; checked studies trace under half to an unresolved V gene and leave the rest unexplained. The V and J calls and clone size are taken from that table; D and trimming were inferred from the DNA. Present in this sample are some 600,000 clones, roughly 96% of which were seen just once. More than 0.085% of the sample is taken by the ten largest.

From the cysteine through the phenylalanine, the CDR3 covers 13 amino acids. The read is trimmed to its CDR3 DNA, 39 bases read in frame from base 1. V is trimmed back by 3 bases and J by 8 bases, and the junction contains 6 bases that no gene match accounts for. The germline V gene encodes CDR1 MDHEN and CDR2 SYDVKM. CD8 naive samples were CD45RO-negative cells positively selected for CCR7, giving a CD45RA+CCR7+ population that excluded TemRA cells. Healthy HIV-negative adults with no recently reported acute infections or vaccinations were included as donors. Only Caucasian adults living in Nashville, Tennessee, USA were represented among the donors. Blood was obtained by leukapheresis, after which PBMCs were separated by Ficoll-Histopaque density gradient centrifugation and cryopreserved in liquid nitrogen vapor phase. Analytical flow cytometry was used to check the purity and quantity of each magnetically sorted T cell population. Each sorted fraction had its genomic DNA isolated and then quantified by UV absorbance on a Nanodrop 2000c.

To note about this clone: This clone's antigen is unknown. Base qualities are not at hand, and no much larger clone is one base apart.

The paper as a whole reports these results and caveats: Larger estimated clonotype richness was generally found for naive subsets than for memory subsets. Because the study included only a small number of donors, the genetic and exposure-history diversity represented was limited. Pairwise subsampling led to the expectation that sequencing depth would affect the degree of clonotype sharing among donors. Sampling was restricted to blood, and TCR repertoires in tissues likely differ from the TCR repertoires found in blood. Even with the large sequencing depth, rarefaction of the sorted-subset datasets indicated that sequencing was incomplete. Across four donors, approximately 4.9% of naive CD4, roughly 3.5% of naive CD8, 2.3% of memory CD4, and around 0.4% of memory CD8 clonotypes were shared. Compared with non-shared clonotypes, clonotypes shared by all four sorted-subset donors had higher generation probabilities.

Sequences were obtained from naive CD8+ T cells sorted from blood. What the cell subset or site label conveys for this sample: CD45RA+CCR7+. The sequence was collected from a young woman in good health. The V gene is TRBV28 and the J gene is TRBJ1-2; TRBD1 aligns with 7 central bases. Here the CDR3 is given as CASSFGTGDGYTF. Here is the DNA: TGTGCCAGCAGTTTCGGTACAGGGGACGGCTACACCTTC.